This T cell receptor (beta chain) was sequenced during a study of blood T cell repertoires in COVID-19. On the study more broadly: Samples came from the United States, Italy and Spain, spanning acute and convalescent COVID-19. Sources were T cells, B-cell-depleted T cells, or PBMCs; the material itself was cDNA or gDNA.

CDR3 size: 13 residues. V lost 2 bases and J lost 5, with 9 bases in between. Germline values: CDR1 MNHEY, CDR2 SVGAGI. The repertoire was sequenced with immunoSEQ multiplex PCR; TCRdb's copy has only in-frame clones and lacks some. The sample has about 88,000 clones; roughly 87% are singletons. The receptor was isolated from a male donor with acute or convalescent COVID-19. The sequencing input was peripheral blood. This chain connects TRBV6-5 to TRBJ2-5; D might be TRBD2 (5 bases). The CDR3 DNA sequence: TGTGCCAGCAGTTACGAGGGAATGGAGACCCAGTACTTC. Its translation is CASSYEGMETQYF.